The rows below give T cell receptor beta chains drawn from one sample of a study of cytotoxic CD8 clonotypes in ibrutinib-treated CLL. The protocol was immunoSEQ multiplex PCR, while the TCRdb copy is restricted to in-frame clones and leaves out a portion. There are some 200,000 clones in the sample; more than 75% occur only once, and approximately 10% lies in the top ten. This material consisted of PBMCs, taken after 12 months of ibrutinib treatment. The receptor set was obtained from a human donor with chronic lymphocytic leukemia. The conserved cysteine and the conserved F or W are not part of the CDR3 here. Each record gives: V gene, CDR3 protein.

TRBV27,ASSLLGQGRGGYT
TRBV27,ASSLSSVGSQPQH
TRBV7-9,ASTLGLAVQETQY
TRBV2,ASRVEGPNTEAF
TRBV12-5,ASAITGGQTDTQY
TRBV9,ASSAATGENEAF
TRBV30,AWSVGQGFEQY
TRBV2,ASSSAGIGQPQH
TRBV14,ASSRSWTNGYT
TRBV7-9,ASSLTGDYNEQF
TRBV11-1,ASSPSSLRGPNTEAF
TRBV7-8,ASSLAPTMYTGELF
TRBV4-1,ASSPGPSGANVLT
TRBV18,ASSPPSVGNTEAF
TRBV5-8,ASSPGQGMGGTQY
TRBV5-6,ASSQTGWGGELF
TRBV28,ASSLGPSAGANYGYT
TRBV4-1,ASSQDDWVRGNTIY
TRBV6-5,ASSYSRETQY
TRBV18,ASSPAGVLREKLF
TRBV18,ASSPSYQGTEAF
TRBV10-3,AISSQGFQETQY
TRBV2,ASGLGQGGSIQY
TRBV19,ASSFSGEGEQF
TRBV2,ASRSTTGAAETQY
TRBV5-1,ASSLAGSSGNTIY
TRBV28,ASSLGGQGSYSGNTIY
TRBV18,ASSPLTGGDSPLH
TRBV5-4,ASSLGEQGSTYEQY
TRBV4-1,ASNPREWANTEAF
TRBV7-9,ASLSGVNNEQF
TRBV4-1,ASSQETGMRNEQF
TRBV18,ASSPGQKDNEQF
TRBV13,ASSLFGNTQY
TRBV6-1,ASSYYRDSPLH
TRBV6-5,ASSRETYEQY
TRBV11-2,ASSPPRGGGASHGYT
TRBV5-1,ASSEAGMGVYGYT
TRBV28,ASSSGTGSFYEQY
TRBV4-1,ASSLQLDPNQPQH
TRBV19,ASSRGRAAAYEQY
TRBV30,AWNTGVSPLH
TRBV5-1,ASSPATDGYT
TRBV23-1,ASTSSYNSPLH
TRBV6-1,ASSEAPDRGWGTQY
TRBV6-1,ASSAEGQYYGYT
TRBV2,ATHGRGLAGSSYNEQF
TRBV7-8,ASSSFMTEQF
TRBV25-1,ASSELGWNTEAF
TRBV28,ASSPSHISGNTIY
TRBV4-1,ASSQDYDAGNNEKLF
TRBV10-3,AISEGPAETNYGYT
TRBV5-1,ASGTGDYYEQY
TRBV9,ASSVGSGGYEQY
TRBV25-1,ASSESERETNYEQY
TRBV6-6,ASNSEAGGYYEQY
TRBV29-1,SVKEGGYT
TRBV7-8,ASSLPWGNTGELF